The TCR beta chain under discussion was sequenced for a study of T cells after yellow fever vaccination. Notes on the study in general: A faster peak, day 5 versus 15, was reached by the weaker secondary response.

This clonotype was seen only a few times. The antigen is unknown. TCRdb passed the 5' RACE reads through MiXCR, listing each CDR3 protein once. The data hold around 350,000 distinct CDR3 sequences, with 11% observed a single time. The sequencing used PBMCs, collected on the day of the first yellow fever vaccination. This TCR derives from a man aged 18 to 35 who received the YFV17D yellow fever vaccine.

The CDR3 DNA follows: TGTGCCAGCAGTTACGACCTAGCGGGGGGGGCTCGGGAGCTGTTTTTT. Translating gives CASSYDLAGGARELFF. V usage is TRBV6-5 and J usage is TRBJ2-2; 12 bases agree with TRBD2. Per the germline V gene, CDR1 is MNHEY and CDR2 is SVGAGI. The CDR3 consists of 16 residues. The ends lost 2 bases at V and 9 bases at J; junction bases unmatched: 7.